Below are 11 T cell receptor beta chains sequenced from a single sample in a study of blood T cells in healthy people across ages. Then a second PCR, running roughly 7 to 11 cycles, was carried out with a sample-barcoded 5' primer and a J-beta primer mix. TCRdb processed the 5' RACE reads anew with MiXCR; each CDR3 protein has one entry. The sample has roughly 900,000 distinct CDR3 sequences, 29% seen once. Sequenced input: blood. The receptor set was obtained from a woman aged 80 or over in good health.

This clonotype appeared once. A much larger clone is a single base away; this may be a read error. V is TRBV12-3 or TRBV12-4 and J is TRBJ2-6; 7 bases line up with TRBD2. This CDR3 is 18 amino acids long. The CDR3 nucleotides are TGTGCCGGCAGTTTAGCGGGCGGCGTTTTCTCTGGGGCCAACGTCCTGACTTTC. It codes for CAGSLAGGVFSGANVLTF.

This clonotype has ten or more counts. The J gene is TRBJ2-1, the V gene TRBV20-1, with no clear D. The CDR3 is 16 residues long. V was clipped by 5 bases and J by 0 bases, with 17 bases between them. The germline gives CDR1 DFQATT, CDR2 SNEGSKA (reference sequence). The CDR3 loop is CSAPRRRPSSYNEQFF. The CDR3, as DNA: TGCAGTGCTCCGAGGCGGCGTCCGAGCTCCTACAATGAGCAGTTCTTC.

This chain uses TRBV12-3 or TRBV12-4 with TRBJ2-1, with 7 bases aligning to TRBD2. The length of the CDR3 is 14 residues. The junction had 6 bases not matched to a gene; V was cut back by 2 bases and J by 8 bases. CDR3 nucleotides: TGTGCCAGCAGTTTAAGTTTCCGGGGGGATGAGCAGTTCTTC. Translating gives CASSLSFRGDEQFF.

This clonotype appeared many times. The chain combines TRBV7-8 with TRBJ2-7; 8 nucleotides match TRBD1. Germline V gene data show CDR1 as SGHVS and CDR2 as FQNEAQ. The J segment lost 2 bases and the V segment lost 5 bases, leaving 8 bases of the junction unmatched. The CDR3 covers 15 residues. CDR3 sequence: CASSRSTGGTYEQYF. CDR3 DNA: TGTGCCAGCAGCCGATCCACAGGGGGAACCTACGAGCAGTACTTC.

The J gene is TRBJ2-5, the V gene TRBV15, with 11 nucleotides matching TRBD1. Trimming took 4 bases from V and 5 from J; bases not matched to a gene: 9. The germline V gene has CDR1 LNHNV and CDR2 YYDKDF (reference sequence). CDR3 length: 16 residues. The CDR3 coding sequence is TGTGCCACCAGCATCAGCAGGGGGACAGGGGGGGAGACCCAGTACTTC. This gives the protein CATSISRGTGGETQYF.

As to this clonotype: A read error may explain this, as a much larger clone is one base away. The rearrangement uses TRBV7-2 and TRBJ1-5; D ambiguous. With 1 base removed from V and 11 bases from J, the gap between germline ends came to 9 bases. Germline V gene data show CDR1 as SGHTA and CDR2 as FQGNSA. CDR3 size: 12 residues. Here the CDR3 reads CASSLGFQSQHF. The CDR3, as DNA: TGTGCCAGCAGCTTAGGCTTCCAGTCCCAGCATTTT.

V and J are TRBV10-3 and TRBJ2-3, with 7 bases aligning to TRBD2. Germline V lookup: CDR1 ENHRY, CDR2 SYGVKD. V gave up 2 bases and J gave up 0 bases; unmatched junction bases: 14. This CDR3 spans 19 amino acids. CDR3 coding DNA: TGTGCCATCAGTGAGACTCCGACGGGAGGTGAAATAAGCACAGATACGCAGTATTTT. Encoded protein: CAISETPTGGEISTDTQYF.

The V and J genes are TRBV20-1 and TRBJ1-4; D gene uncertain. The CDR3 consists of 14 residues. V lost 3 bases to trimming and J lost 3 bases, with 11 bases between them. Germline CDR1 is DFQATT and CDR2 is SNEGSKA (reference sequence). Here the CDR3 DNA reads TGCAGTGCTAGCTCGGGTCTCGCTAATGAAAAACTGTTTTTT. It is translated as CSASSGLANEKLFF.

The rearrangement uses TRBV10-3 and TRBJ2-5; possibly TRBD1 or TRBD2 for D (5 bases each). In germline, CDR1 is ENHRY, CDR2 SYGVKD. V lost 6 bases and J lost 4, with 9 bases in between. The CDR3 contains 12 residues. The CDR3 DNA reads TGTGCCATCAGAGGGACCGCAGAGACCCAGTACTTC. Amino acids: CAIRGTAETQYF.

This clonotype was seen more than once but under ten times. The gene calls are TRBV6-1 and TRBJ1-1; 7 bases match TRBD1. Trimming took 5 bases from V and 0 from J; bases not matched to a gene: 9. The CDR3 runs 16 residues. CDR1 and CDR2 from the germline V gene are MNHNS and SASEGT. CDR3 DNA sequence: TGTGCCAGCAGTTCCCGGACAGGATTATTGAACACTGAAGCTTTCTTT. Protein product: CASSSRTGLLNTEAFF.

The table lists this clonotype with a few counts. The gene calls are TRBV9 and TRBJ1-1; TRBD1 is a possible D gene (6 bases). CDR1 and CDR2 (germline): SGDLS, YYNGEE. The CDR3 covers 14 residues. Trimming took off 0 bases at V and 6 bases at J, with 12 bases between the two ends. CDR3 nucleotide sequence: TGTGCCAGCAGCGTAGTGGGACACGGCTCTGAAGCTTTCTTT. Its translation: CASSVVGHGSEAFF.